These T cell receptor beta chains were read from a single sample in a study of brain T cells in children with intractable seizures. Measured with immunoSEQ multiplex PCR; TCRdb has only the in-frame clones, and not every one. This sample has about 41,000 clones; approximately 90% occur once, and the top ten carry 5% to 6.5%. Sequenced here: peripheral blood, sampled at surgery. Receptors were obtained from a girl aged 2 to 9 with tuberous sclerosis and intractable seizures. Each CDR3 is given with its conserved first and last residue. The D gene is left open where the match is weak. A clone size is listed for some rows: how often the clone was seen (once, few, many), or a class if it is expanded.

J gene | clone size | D gene | V gene | CDR3 length | CDR3 protein | CDR3 DNA
TRBJ2-2 | NA | TRBD1 | TRBV6-1 | 15 | CASSEVGQARGELFF | TGTGCCAGCAGTGAAGTGGGACAGGCACGCGGGGAGCTGTTTTTT
TRBJ1-2 | NA | NA | TRBV12-3/TRBV12-4 | 13 | CASSLVGYYGYTF | TGTGCCAGCAGTTTAGTGGGGTACTATGGCTACACCTTC
TRBJ2-3 | NA | NA | TRBV27 | 16 | CASSPHKMQVEDTQYF | TGTGCCAGCAGTCCTCATAAGATGCAGGTGGAAGATACGCAGTATTTT
TRBJ1-1 | once | NA | TRBV5-4 | 12 | CASSYGDTEAFF | TGTGCCAGCAGCTACGGGGACACTGAAGCTTTCTTT
TRBJ1-6 | NA | NA | TRBV18 | 13 | CASSPGFSSPLHF | TGTGCCAGCTCACCAGGGTTCAGTTCACCCCTCCACTTT
TRBJ2-4 | NA | TRBD2 | TRBV5-1 | 16 | CASSLVASGAKNIQYF | TGCGCCAGCAGCTTGGTGGCTAGCGGGGCCAAAAACATTCAGTACTTC
TRBJ1-6 | NA | NA | TRBV11-2 | 17 | CASSLNGRSKYNSPLHF | TGTGCCAGCAGCTTAAATGGGCGAAGTAAATATAATTCACCCCTCCACTTT
TRBJ2-3 | NA | NA | TRBV18 | 11 | CASSPEDTQYF | TGTGCCAGCTCCCCAGAGGATACGCAGTATTTT
TRBJ2-2 | NA | NA | TRBV5-1 | 16 | CASSLGFDRNTGELFF | TGCGCCAGCAGCTTGGGATTCGACAGAAACACCGGGGAGCTGTTTTTT
TRBJ2-5 | once | TRBD2 | TRBV5-6 | 14 | CASTGTSDQETQYF | TGTGCCAGCACCGGGACTAGCGATCAAGAGACCCAGTACTTC
TRBJ1-1 | NA | NA | TRBV6-5 | 12 | CASSTGISEAFF | TGTGCCAGCAGTACAGGGATATCTGAAGCTTTCTTT
TRBJ1-1 | NA | NA | TRBV12-3/TRBV12-4 | 12 | CASTSRKGEAFF | TGTGCCAGCACCTCCCGGAAAGGCGAAGCTTTCTTT
TRBJ1-1 | once | NA | TRBV5-1 | 16 | CASSMLGQEQNTEAFF | TGCGCCAGCAGCATGTTAGGGCAGGAACAGAACACTGAAGCTTTCTTT
TRBJ1-3 | NA | NA | TRBV3-1/TRBV3-2 | 15 | CASSPTGNSGNTIYF | TGTGCCAGCAGCCCAACAGGAAACTCTGGAAACACCATATATTTT
TRBJ1-3 | NA | NA | TRBV2 | 14 | CASSEEAPGNTIYF | TGTGCCAGCAGTGAAGAAGCCCCCGGAAACACCATATATTTT
TRBJ1-6 | NA | NA | TRBV6-5 | 13 | CASSYTGYSPLHF | TGTGCCAGCAGTTACACGGGCTATTCACCCCTCCACTTT
TRBJ1-3 | NA | NA | TRBV7-3 | 22 | CASSLGGKPENEVVGRPDTIYF | TGTGCCAGCAGCTTAGGAGGAAAGCCCGAGAACGAGGTTGTAGGCCGGCCCGACACCATATATTTT
TRBJ1-5 | NA | NA | TRBV5-6 | 14 | CASSLSMGHQPQHF | TGTGCCAGCAGCTTGTCGATGGGACACCAGCCCCAGCATTTT
TRBJ1-1 | NA | NA | TRBV7-2 | 14 | CASSLRNWVTEAFF | TGTGCCAGCAGCCTACGGAACTGGGTAACTGAAGCTTTCTTT
TRBJ1-2 | NA | TRBD1 | TRBV6-1 | 15 | CASSESRTGDYGYTF | TGTGCCAGCAGTGAAAGTCGGACAGGGGACTATGGCTACACCTTC
TRBJ1-1 | NA | TRBD1 | TRBV7-2 | 19 | CASSSITGTEIRANTEAFF | TGTGCCAGCAGCTCCATAACTGGGACAGAAATTAGAGCGAACACTGAAGCTTTCTTT
TRBJ1-2 | NA | NA | TRBV4-1 | 14 | CASSQFSGVGGHTF | TGCGCCAGCAGCCAATTCTCAGGGGTAGGAGGCCACACCTTC
TRBJ1-4 | NA | NA | TRBV4-2 | 14 | CASSQETFFEKLFF | TGTGCCAGCAGCCAGGAGACATTTTTCGAAAAACTGTTTTTT
TRBJ2-2 | NA | NA | TRBV30 | 15 | CAWTLMREDTGELFF | TGTGCCTGGACTCTCATGAGGGAGGACACCGGGGAGCTGTTTTTT
TRBJ2-2 | NA | TRBD2 | TRBV3-1/TRBV3-2 | 14 | CASSTEAGPGELFF | TGTGCCAGCAGCACGGAAGCGGGGCCCGGGGAGCTGTTTTTT
TRBJ2-3 | NA | TRBD1 | TRBV5-8 | 15 | CASSLGQGEVDTQYF | TGTGCCAGCAGCCTTGGACAGGGGGAGGTAGATACGCAGTATTTT